The text below deals with one T cell receptor beta chain. The antigen is not known. The data derive from a study of T cell responses to AZD1222 COVID-19 vaccine. General study findings and limits: A mostly white British donor set with more females was recruited, and clonal diversity was possibly underestimated. Two AZD1222 administrations were followed by greater Spike-specific TCR breadth and depth. The study sampled repertoires only after the peak T cell response. Reports indicate that nearly half of spike-specific TCRs are directed at unmutated variant regions.

Sequencing used immunoSEQ multiplex PCR; TCRdb keeps in-frame clones, though not all of them. The profile shows about 160,000 clones, roughly 90% of them singletons. The source material was peripheral blood, sampled on day 0 of AZD1222 vaccination. The sequence was collected from an adult in good health.

This CDR3 is CASSLFLGTNEKLFF. The CDR3 DNA sequence: TGTGCCAGCAGTTTGTTTCTAGGGACTAATGAAAAACTGTTTTTT. The gene calls are TRBV27 and TRBJ1-4; unclear D gene. CDR1 is MNHEY, CDR2 SMNVEV, per germline (reference sequence). The V and J ends lost 3 bases and 2 bases respectively, with 10 bases between them. CDR3 length equals 15 residues.